Following are 21 T cell receptor beta chains from one sample sequenced in a study of Graves' ophthalmopathy and Graves' hyperthyroidism. Amplification targeted the TCR beta CDR3 regions, with RNA transcripts as the source material. Scientists carried out first-round RT-PCR using HTBI primers and then a second-round multiplex PCR. TCRdb ran MiXCR on the multiplex PCR reads and lists one entry per CDR3 protein. The table records hundreds of thousands of distinct CDR3 sequences, approximately 21% of them present only once. Sequences were obtained from peripheral blood. The receptors derive from a woman aged 18-29 years with stable Graves' hyperthyroidism.

This clonotype was recorded at least ten times. This rearrangement joins TRBV19 to TRBJ1-5; D is unclear. The CDR3 length is 14 residues. The V gene lost 5 bases and the J gene lost 5 bases, with 13 bases spanning the gap. Germline V lookup: CDR1 LNHDA, CDR2 SQIVND (reference sequence). The CDR3 spells CASSPRPRDQPQHF. The CDR3 DNA sequence: TGTGCCAGTAGTCCAAGACCCCGAGATCAGCCCCAGCATTTT.

At least ten counts were recorded for this clonotype. The chain employs TRBV29-1 and TRBJ2-5; perhaps TRBD2 as D (5 bases). V lost 6 bases and J 6 bases, leaving 17 bases between the germline ends. This CDR3 comprises 13 residues. Germline V CDR1 and CDR2: SQVTM, ANQGSEA. The DNA for the CDR3 is TGCAGCGTCCAAAAAGAGAGGGAACAGACCCAGTACTTC. Its translation is CSVQKEREQTQYF.

This clonotype was seen ten or more times. The V gene is TRBV7-8, the J gene TRBJ2-6; D possibly matches TRBD1 or TRBD2 (5 bases each). The CDR3 runs 18 residues. Germline CDR1 and CDR2: SGHVS and FQNEAQ. V was clipped by 3 bases and J by 2 bases, with 17 bases between them. For the CDR3, the DNA is TGTGCCAGCAGCTTCCCGGGGCCCGGCCTGACTGGGGCCAACGTCCTGACTTTC. Its protein product is CASSFPGPGLTGANVLTF. The complete variable domain, with remaining parts taken from reference TRBV7-8 and TRBJ2-6, reads GAGVSQSPRYKVAKRGQDVALRCDPISGHVSLFWYQQALGQGPEFLTYFQNEAQLDKSGLPSDRFFAERPEGSVSTLKIQRTQQEDSAVYLCASSFPGPGLTGANVLTFGAGSRLTVL.

Details on this clonotype: A much larger clonotype is one base distant, so this may be a read error. The chain joins TRBV12-3 or TRBV12-4 to TRBJ1-5; no clear D. There are 13 residues in the CDR3. V lost 1 base and J lost 10, with 11 bases in between. The CDR3 DNA follows: TGTGCCAGCAGTTTAGGCGAGGGTCACCCCCAGCATTTT. Its translation is CASSLGEGHPQHF.

This clonotype has at least ten counts. V usage is TRBV4-3 and J usage is TRBJ1-6; no definite D call. V was pared by 3 bases and J by 0 bases, with 3 bases between. The CDR3 runs 14 residues. CDR1 LGHNA and CDR2 YSLEER come from the germline V gene. In nucleotides, the CDR3 is TGCGCCAGCAGCCAGAGCTCCTATAATTCACCCCTCCACTTT. Translation: CASSQSSYNSPLHF.

This rearrangement joins TRBV30 to TRBJ1-5; D gene ambiguous. The CDR3 totals 20 residues. CDR1 GTSNPN and CDR2 SVGIG come from the germline V gene (reference sequence). Trimming removed 2 bases at V and 0 bases at J, with 26 bases between. The CDR3 is CAWSPRSTLVTADSNQPQHF. The DNA for the CDR3 is TGTGCCTGGAGTCCACGATCTACCCTGGTTACAGCCGATAGCAATCAGCCCCAGCATTTT.

This clonotype has a count of ten or more. V usage is TRBV6-1 and J usage is TRBJ1-1, with D hard to call. The CDR3 is 13 residues long. Germline V gives CDR1 MNHNS, CDR2 SASEGT. V was trimmed by 4 bases and J by 0 bases, leaving 6 bases between them. For the CDR3, the DNA is TGTGCCAGCAGTGGGAGCATGAACACTGAAGCTTTCTTT. Translating it yields CASSGSMNTEAFF.

This clonotype appeared many times. This sequence joins TRBV6-2 or TRBV6-3 and TRBJ2-7, with 8 bases aligning to TRBD2. Germline CDR1 MNHEY, CDR2 SVGEGT. With 10 bases clipped from V and 5 bases from J, the junction kept 7 bases outside the gene matches. This CDR3 has 12 amino acids. The CDR3 DNA reads as TGTGCCACCCAGGCGGGGGGTGACGAGCAGTACTTC. It codes for CATQAGGDEQYF.

This clonotype occurred many times. The junction differs from germline at one of its ends, possibly a read error. The CDR3 DNA reads TGTGCCAGCAGCTCAGGGGGAGGGGGAGCCAAAAACATTAAGTACTTC. This encodes CASSSGGGGAKNIKYF. The chain links TRBV7-8 to TRBJ2-4; TRBD1 or TRBD2 may be the D gene (7 bases each). Germline V gene lookup returns CDR1 SGHVS and CDR2 FQNEAQ. The CDR3 runs to 16 residues.

This clonotype has ten or more counts. Sequence at one end of the junction differs from germline and may be a read error. The chain links TRBV2 to TRBJ2-2; the match to TRBD2 covers 7 bases. This CDR3 comprises 15 residues. CDR1 SNHLY and CDR2 FYNNEI come from the germline V gene. CDR3 in amino acids: CASSEAAGAGGELSF. In DNA form, the CDR3 reads TGTGCCAGCAGCGAAGCGGCGGGAGCGGGCGGGGAGCTGTCTTTT. The full variable domain, in which reference TRBV2 and TRBJ2-2 provide the parts outside the CDR3, is EPEVTQTPSHQVTQMGQEVILRCVPISNHLYFYWYRQILGQKVEFLVSFYNNEISEKSEIFDDQFSVERPDGSNFTLKIRSTKLEDSAMYFCASSEAAGAGGELSFGEGSRLTVL.

This clonotype appeared many times. The CDR3: CASSYSSVANTEAFF. CDR3 in DNA: TGTGCCAGCAGTTACTCGAGTGTCGCGAACACTGAAGCTTTCTTT. The V gene is TRBV6-5, the J gene TRBJ1-1; D remains unclear. The CDR3 consists of 15 residues. CDR1 and CDR2 (germline): MNHEY, SVGAGI. Trimming pared 0 bases from V and 1 base from J, leaving 9 bases between.

This clonotype was observed many times. The V gene is TRBV25-1, the J gene TRBJ1-2; 8 nucleotides agree with TRBD1. The CDR3 consists of 14 residues. Looked up from germline, CDR1 is MGHDK and CDR2 is SYGVNS. V gave up 1 base and J gave up 6 bases; unmatched junction bases: 4. The CDR3 DNA is TGTGCCAGCAGTGAATTCGGCAGGGGGCATGGCTACACCTTC. This translates into CASSEFGRGHGYTF.

The chain carries TRBV6-1 and TRBJ1-2; D unresolved. The germline CDR1 and CDR2 sequences are MNHNS and SASEGT. V lost 5 bases, J lost 0 bases, and 10 bases lay in between. CDR3 size: 14 residues. CDR3 sequence: CASSTGPTNYGYTF. In nucleotides, the CDR3 is TGTGCCAGCAGTACCGGACCGACTAACTATGGCTACACCTTC.

This clonotype was counted at least ten times. This chain links TRBV7-2 with TRBJ2-7; 9 bases map to TRBD2. CDR1 SGHTA and CDR2 FQGNSA come from the germline V gene. V lost 0 bases and J lost 3; bases outside the gene matches: 6. The CDR3 consists of 16 residues. The CDR3, as DNA: TGTGCCAGCAGCTTAGCGGGGGGACTAGCAGTCTACGAGCAGTACTTC. Translated, it gives CASSLAGGLAVYEQYF.

The chain recombines TRBV14 with TRBJ1-2; D call uncertain. CDR1 and CDR2 (germline): SGHDN, FVKESK. There are 13 residues in the CDR3. Trimming pared 3 bases from V and 4 bases from J, leaving 9 bases between. The CDR3 coding sequence is TGTGCCAGCAGCCATTGGGAAGGCTATGGCTACACCTTC. Amino acid sequence: CASSHWEGYGYTF.

The chain has TRBV13 and TRBJ2-5, with D maybe TRBD2 (5 bases). The CDR3 loop spans 14 amino acids. V lost 5 bases, J lost 5 bases, and 15 bases lay in between. The germline V gene encodes CDR1 PRHDT and CDR2 FYEKMQ (reference sequence). The CDR3 region has the DNA TGTGCCAGCAGCCCCAGGACGGCGGGCGAGACCCAGTACTTC. As protein: CASSPRTAGETQYF.

This clonotype has a count of ten or more. This sequence joins TRBV30 and TRBJ2-4; D is undetermined. The CDR3 consists of 12 residues. Between the trimmed V and J ends, which lost 2 bases and 4 bases, there was a span of 6 bases. Germline CDR1 GTSNPN, CDR2 SVGIG (reference sequence). CDR3: CAWSSQKNIQYF. The CDR3 region has the DNA TGTGCCTGGAGTAGTCAGAAAAACATTCAGTACTTC.

This sequence joins TRBV6-1 and TRBJ1-2; maybe TRBD1 (5 bases). CDR1 and CDR2 from the germline V gene are MNHNS and SASEGT. Trimming pared 8 bases from V and 4 bases from J, leaving 14 bases between. The CDR3 runs to 13 residues. CDR3 sequence reads: CASGSGQSYGYTF. For the CDR3, the DNA is TGTGCCAGCGGATCGGGGCAGAGCTATGGCTACACCTTC.

This clonotype was recorded at least ten times. The chain is built from TRBV28 and TRBJ1-1; 7 bases line up with TRBD1. The CDR3 runs 15 residues. V was pared by 5 bases and J by 4 bases, with 10 bases of the junction left unmatched. Germline values: CDR1 MDHEN, CDR2 SYDVKM. CDR3 protein: CASSPWQGVGTEAFF. The CDR3 DNA is TGTGCCAGCAGTCCTTGGCAGGGGGTTGGCACTGAAGCTTTCTTT.

This clonotype was seen ten or more times. The chain uses TRBV12-3 or TRBV12-4 and TRBJ1-5; D not certain. V was cut by 4 bases and J by 6 bases, with 10 bases left in between. There are 13 residues in the CDR3. CDR3 amino acids: CASSSVPGQPQHF. The CDR3 DNA sequence: TGTGCCAGCAGTTCGGTCCCGGGTCAGCCCCAGCATTTT.

The chain combines TRBV29-1 with TRBJ2-7, with unresolved D. V gave up 6 bases and J gave up 2 bases, with 8 bases separating them. CDR1 is SQVTM and CDR2 is ANQGSEA in the germline V gene. The CDR3 is made up of 11 amino acids. The CDR3 is CSVQLTYEQYF. The DNA for the CDR3 is TGCAGCGTCCAACTTACCTACGAGCAGTACTTC.